This is a list of T cell receptor beta chains from one sample in a study of blood T cell repertoires in COVID-19. The table came from immunoSEQ multiplex PCR; TCRdb's copy has only in-frame clones and leaves some out. Of under 500,000 clones listed, about 89% are singletons. Sequences were obtained from peripheral blood. The receptors originated from a woman in her twenties or thirties with acute or convalescent COVID-19. Both conserved end residues are part of each CDR3. The D gene is left open where the match is weak. Rows may omit the clone size; those that give it use once, few, many or a size class.

j_call v_call d_call clone_size cdr3_nt cdr3_aa
TRBJ2-1 TRBV11-2 - - TGTGCCAGCAGCTTGAGGGGGTTGGACAATGAGCAGTTCTTC CASSLRGLDNEQFF
TRBJ2-2 TRBV2 TRBD2 - TGTGCCGCCCGCCGGCGGGGGAACACCGGGGAGCCGTTTTTT CAARRRGNTGEPFF
TRBJ1-5 TRBV19 TRBD1 - TGTGCCAGTAGCAAACAGGGGAGCAATCAGCCCCAGCATTTT CASSKQGSNQPQHF
TRBJ1-6 TRBV5-4 TRBD1 - TGTGCCAGCAGCCCAGGGACAGGGTCCTATAATTCACCCCTCCACTTT CASSPGTGSYNSPLHF
TRBJ1-3 TRBV6-5 - few TGTGCCAGCAGTTTTTCCGACAGCGCCCCTGGAAACACCATATATTTT CASSFSDSAPGNTIYF
TRBJ1-2 TRBV5-5 - - TGTGCCAGCAGCAACCCACTCAGGGGAGTCAACTATGGCTACACCTTC CASSNPLRGVNYGYTF
TRBJ1-5 TRBV19 TRBD1 - TGTGCCAGTAGTGATTACGGGACAGGGGGCGGGCAGCCCCAGCATTTT CASSDYGTGGGQPQHF
TRBJ1-2 TRBV7-9 TRBD1 - TGTGCCAGCAGCCGGACAGGGGAAGGCTATGGCTACACCTTC CASSRTGEGYGYTF
TRBJ2-5 TRBV27 TRBD2 - TGTGCCACGGGACTAGCGGTGCAAGAGACCCAGTACTTC CATGLAVQETQYF
TRBJ2-5 TRBV7-9 TRBD2 few TGTGCCAGCAGCGAAGGGACTAGCGGGGACGTTCAGTACTTC CASSEGTSGDVQYF
TRBJ2-1 TRBV30 - - TGTGCCTGTGGCGCGGGGTACAATGAGCAGTTCTTC CACGAGYNEQFF
TRBJ2-1 TRBV7-3 - - TGTGCCAGCAGCTTAGGGGCGATTACTCCCTGGCATGAGCAGTTCTTC CASSLGAITPWHEQFF
TRBJ2-1 TRBV5-6 TRBD2 - TGTGCCAGCAGCTTGGTTACTAGCGGGGGTAACAATGAGCAGTTCTTC CASSLVTSGGNNEQFF
TRBJ1-5 TRBV4-1 - few TGCGCCAGCAGCCAATCGCCCGGCCAGGGACATAGCAATCAGCCCCAGCATTTT CASSQSPGQGHSNQPQHF
TRBJ2-1 TRBV10-1 - - TGCGCCAGCAGTGAGTCCGACCGAGGGGGGTTCTTC CASSESDRGGFF
TRBJ1-5 TRBV2 - few TGTGCCAGCAGTGGGGGCAGTGGTAGCAATCAGCCCCAGCATTTT CASSGGSGSNQPQHF
TRBJ1-1 TRBV20-1 - - TGCAGTGCTAGAGGTGGGGCCCAAGCTTTCTTT CSARGGAQAFF
TRBJ2-1 TRBV4-1 TRBD2 once TGCGCCAGCAGTATTCTAGCGGGGGAGAGCTCCTACAATGAGCAGTTCTTC CASSILAGESSYNEQFF
TRBJ1-6 TRBV4-1 - - TGCGCCAGCAGCCAAAGGACACTTAATAATTCACCCCTCCACTTT CASSQRTLNNSPLHF
TRBJ1-2 TRBV24-1 TRBD1 - TGTGCCACCAGTGATTCCGGGACAGGGATCAGTGGCTACACCTTC CATSDSGTGISGYTF
TRBJ2-6 TRBV15 TRBD1 - TGTGCCACCAGCAGGACAGGGTCTGGGGCCAACGTCCTGACTTTC CATSRTGSGANVLTF
TRBJ2-3 TRBV5-6 TRBD1 - TGTGCCAGCAGCTATTACAGGGGGGCAACAGATACGCAGTATTTT CASSYYRGATDTQYF
TRBJ1-1 TRBV5-1 - - TGCGCCAGCAGAGAAAAGGGGCTCGACACTGAAGCTTTCTTT CASREKGLDTEAFF
TRBJ2-1 TRBV28 - - TGTGCCAGTGGACTCAGCACGGGGATTTGGTTCTTC CASGLSTGIWFF
TRBJ1-3 TRBV28 - - TGTGCCAGCCGAGAGGGGACAGGAAACACCATATATTTT CASREGTGNTIYF
TRBJ2-3 TRBV2 TRBD1 - TGTGCCAGCAGTAAGGGACAGGGGACAGATACGCAGTATTTT CASSKGQGTDTQYF
TRBJ2-5 TRBV5-4 TRBD1 once TGTGCCAGCAGCTCAGGGGGCTCACGAGAGACCCAGTACTTC CASSSGGSRETQYF
TRBJ1-2 TRBV19 TRBD1 once TGTGCCAGTAGTCATCCGGGACAGGGAAGCAACTATGGCTACACCTTC CASSHPGQGSNYGYTF
TRBJ2-2 TRBV9 - - TGTGCCAGCAGCCTCCATCGGACAGCAAACACCGGGGAGCTGTTTTTT CASSLHRTANTGELFF
TRBJ1-3 TRBV19 - - TGTGCCAGTAGTATCCCAGGGCAGCCGCGAAACACCATATATTTT CASSIPGQPRNTIYF
TRBJ1-2 TRBV6-5 TRBD1 - TGTGCCAGCAGTTTCCGACAGGGCGCAGATGGCTACACCTTC CASSFRQGADGYTF
TRBJ1-5 TRBV18 - - TGTGCCAGCTCACCAGCGGGGGCGGGCAATCAGCCCCAGCATTTT CASSPAGAGNQPQHF
TRBJ2-2 TRBV24-1 TRBD1 - TGTGCCACCAGAGGGGCAGGGGGCACCGGGGAGCTGTTTTTT CATRGAGGTGELFF
TRBJ1-6 TRBV25-1 - - TGTGCCAGCCAACCATGGGGGGCCTATAATTCACCCCTCCACTTT CASQPWGAYNSPLHF
TRBJ1-2 TRBV4-1 - - TGCGCCAGCGCGGCGCCGGCTAACTATGGCTACACCTTC CASAAPANYGYTF
TRBJ1-6 TRBV11-2 - - TGTGCCAGCAGCTTAGGCCAGGGAAATAATTCACCCCTCCACTTT CASSLGQGNNSPLHF
TRBJ1-6 TRBV7-8 - once TGTGCCAGCAGCCCCTCGGGGGGTAGCTCCTATAATTCACCCCTCCACTTT CASSPSGGSSYNSPLHF
TRBJ2-5 TRBV11-1 - - TGTGCCAGCAGCTTTTCCCGCACTAGTCAAGAGACCCAGTACTTC CASSFSRTSQETQYF